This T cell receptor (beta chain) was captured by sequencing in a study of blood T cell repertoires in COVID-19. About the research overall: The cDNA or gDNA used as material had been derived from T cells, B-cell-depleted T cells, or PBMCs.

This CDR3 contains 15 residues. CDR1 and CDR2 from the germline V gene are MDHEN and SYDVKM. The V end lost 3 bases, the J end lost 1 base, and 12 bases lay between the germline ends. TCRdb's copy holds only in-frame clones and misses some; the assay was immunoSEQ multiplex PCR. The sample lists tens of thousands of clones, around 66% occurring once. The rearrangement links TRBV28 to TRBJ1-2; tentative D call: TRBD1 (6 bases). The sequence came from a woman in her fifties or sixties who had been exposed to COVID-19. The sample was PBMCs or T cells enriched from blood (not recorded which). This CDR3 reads CASSLAGQLNYGYTF. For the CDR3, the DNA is TGTGCCAGCAGTTTGGCCGGACAGCTTAACTATGGCTACACCTTC.